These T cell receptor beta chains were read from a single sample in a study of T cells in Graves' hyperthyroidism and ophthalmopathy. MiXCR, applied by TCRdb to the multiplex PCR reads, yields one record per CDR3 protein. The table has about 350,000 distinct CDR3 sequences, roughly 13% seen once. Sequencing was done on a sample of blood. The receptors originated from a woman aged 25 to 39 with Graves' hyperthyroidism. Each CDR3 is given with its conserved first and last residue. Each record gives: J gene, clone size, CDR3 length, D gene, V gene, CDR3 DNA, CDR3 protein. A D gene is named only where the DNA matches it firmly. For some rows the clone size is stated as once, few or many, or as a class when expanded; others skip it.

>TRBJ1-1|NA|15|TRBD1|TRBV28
TGTGCCAGCAGTCCCGGGACAGGGATGAACACTGAAGCTTTCTTT
CASSPGTGMNTEAFF
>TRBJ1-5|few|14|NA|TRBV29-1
TGCAGCGTTGGGGGGGGAGGAGGCAATCAGCCCCAGCATTTT
CSVGGGGGNQPQHF
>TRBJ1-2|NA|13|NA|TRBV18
TGTGCCAGCTCACGTGGAGAGGGCTATGGCTACACCTTC
CASSRGEGYGYTF
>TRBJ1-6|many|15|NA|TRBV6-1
TGTGCCAGCAGTAACCTTGGCTCCTATAATTCACCCCTCCACTTT
CASSNLGSYNSPLHF
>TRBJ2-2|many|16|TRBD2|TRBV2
TGTGCCAGCAGTGAATTTAGCGGGAGGGACACCGGGGAGCTGTTTTTT
CASSEFSGRDTGELFF
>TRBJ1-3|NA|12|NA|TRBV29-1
TGCAGCGTTTTCGGGTCTGGAAACACCATATATTTT
CSVFGSGNTIYF
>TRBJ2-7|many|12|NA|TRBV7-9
TGTGCCAGCAGCTCCGAACCCCACGAGCAGTACTTC
CASSSEPHEQYF
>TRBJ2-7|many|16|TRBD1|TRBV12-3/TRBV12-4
TGTGCCAGCAGCCATCCAAGGGACAGGGGGCCCTACGAGCAGTACTTC
CASSHPRDRGPYEQYF
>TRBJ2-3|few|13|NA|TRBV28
TGTGCCAGCAGTCGACACAGGTGGGATACGCAGTATTTT
CASSRHRWDTQYF
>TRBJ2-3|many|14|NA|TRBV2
TGTGCCAGAGGGTCGGGAGAATTAACAGATACGCAGTATTTT
CARGSGELTDTQYF
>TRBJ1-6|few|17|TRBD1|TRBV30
TGTGCCTGGAGGGCCGACAGGGATTTCTCCTATAATTCACCCCTCCACTTT
CAWRADRDFSYNSPLHF
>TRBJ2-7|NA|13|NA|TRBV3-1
TGTGCCAGCAGCCAAGGCCTAGCTTACGAGCAGTACTTC
CASSQGLAYEQYF
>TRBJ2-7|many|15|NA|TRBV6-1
TGTGCCAGCAAACCCCGGGACTCCCCAGCCTACGAGCAGTACTTC
CASKPRDSPAYEQYF
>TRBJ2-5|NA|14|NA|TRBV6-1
TGTGCCAGCAGTGATTCCGGGACGGAAGAGACCCAGTACTTC
CASSDSGTEETQYF
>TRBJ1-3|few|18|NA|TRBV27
TGTGCCAGCAGTTCCTTCTCCAGGGGTCTAGCCTCTGGAAACACCATATATTTT
CASSSFSRGLASGNTIYF
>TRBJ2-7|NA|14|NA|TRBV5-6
TGTGCCAGCAGCTTGTTGGGGAACGATTACGAGCAGTACTTC
CASSLLGNDYEQYF
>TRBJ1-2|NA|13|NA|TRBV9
TGTGCCACCTCAGGGTTTTCCCCGAGTGGCTACACCTTC
CATSGFSPSGYTF
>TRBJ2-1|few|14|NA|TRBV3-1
TGTGCCAGCACTACAGGGAGTGGGGTCCATGAGCAGTTCTTC
CASTTGSGVHEQFF
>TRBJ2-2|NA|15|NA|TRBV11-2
TGTGCCAGCACCCTCGACCCCAGTCGCGCCGGGGAGCTGTTTTTT
CASTLDPSRAGELFF
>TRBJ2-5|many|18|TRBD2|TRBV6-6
TGTGCCAGCAGTTACTCCAGACTAGCGGGAGGATCAGGGGAGACCCAGTACTTC
CASSYSRLAGGSGETQYF
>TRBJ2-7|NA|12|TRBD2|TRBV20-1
TGCAGTGCCGCTAGCGGCTCCTACGAGCAGTACTTC
CSAASGSYEQYF
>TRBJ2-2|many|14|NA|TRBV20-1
TGCAGTGCGGTCGGGGGCGTGGACACCGGGGAGCTGTTTTTT
CSAVGGVDTGELFF
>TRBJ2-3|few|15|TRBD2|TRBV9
TGTGCCAGCAGCGCTAGCGGGGGAAGCACAGATACGCAGTATTTT
CASSASGGSTDTQYF
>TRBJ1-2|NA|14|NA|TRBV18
TGTGCCAGCTCACCGGGACCCCCGATCTATGGCTACACCTTC
CASSPGPPIYGYTF
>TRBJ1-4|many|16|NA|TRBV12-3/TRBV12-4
TGTGCCAGCAGTTTAGCCTTCGATCCTGGGAGTGAAAAACTGTTTTTT
CASSLAFDPGSEKLFF
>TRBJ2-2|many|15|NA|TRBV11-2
TGTGCCAGCAGCCCCCGAGCGGCGAGTTCCGGGGAGCTGTTTTTT
CASSPRAASSGELFF
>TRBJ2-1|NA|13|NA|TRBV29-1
TGCAGCGTTGTCGGCGGATTCCACAATGAGCAGTTCTTC
CSVVGGFHNEQFF
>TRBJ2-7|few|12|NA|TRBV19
TGTGCCTCTTCCCCGGGTCCAGACGAGCAGTACTTC
CASSPGPDEQYF
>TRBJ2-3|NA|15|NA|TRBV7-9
TGTGCCAGCAGCTTAGACGTTTCTAGCACAGATACGCAGTATTTT
CASSLDVSSTDTQYF
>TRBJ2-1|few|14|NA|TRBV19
TGTGCCAGTAGTACTACCGGGCTCAACAATGAGCAGTTCTTC
CASSTTGLNNEQFF
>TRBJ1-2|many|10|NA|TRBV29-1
TGCAGCGTTGACGTGGATGGCTACACCTTC
CSVDVDGYTF
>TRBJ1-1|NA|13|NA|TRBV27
TGTGCCAGCAGCTTGGAGAGGGCCACTGAAGCTTTCTTT
CASSLERATEAFF
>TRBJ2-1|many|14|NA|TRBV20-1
TGCAGTGCTAGTATCCCGGGAAACTACAATGAGCAGTTCTTC
CSASIPGNYNEQFF
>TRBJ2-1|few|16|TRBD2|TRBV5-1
TGTGCCAGCAGCCACCCTAGCGGGAGGGCCGGAGATGAGCAGTTCTTC
CASSHPSGRAGDEQFF
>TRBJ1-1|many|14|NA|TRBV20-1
TGCAGTGCTAGAGATGGCGGGGGGAGGACTGAAGCTTTCTTT
CSARDGGGRTEAFF
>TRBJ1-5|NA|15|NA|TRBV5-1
TGCGCCAGCAGCTTGTATGGGGGGATGGGTCAGCCCCAGCATTTT
CASSLYGGMGQPQHF
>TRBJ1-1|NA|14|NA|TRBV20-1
TGCAGTGCCGCTAGGACTAAGAAGAACACTGAAGCTTTCTTT
CSAARTKKNTEAFF
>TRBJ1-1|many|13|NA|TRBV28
TGTGCCAGCAGGGGGTTGGTGAACACTGAAGCTTTCTTT
CASRGLVNTEAFF
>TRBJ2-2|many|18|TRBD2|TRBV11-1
TGTGCCAGCAGCTCCGGGACTAGCGTTTTCTCTAACACCGGGGAGCTGTTTTTT
CASSSGTSVFSNTGELFF
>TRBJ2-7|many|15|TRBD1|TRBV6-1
TGTGCCAGCATACCCCCGGGACAGTACTCCTACGAGCAGTACTTC
CASIPPGQYSYEQYF
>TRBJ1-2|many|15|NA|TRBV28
TGTGCCAGCAGTCCCTTCGATACCTTCGACTATGGCTACACCTTC
CASSPFDTFDYGYTF
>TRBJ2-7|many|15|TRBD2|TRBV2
TGTGCCAGCAGTGAGCTAGCGGTGAGCTCCTACGAGCAGTACTTC
CASSELAVSSYEQYF
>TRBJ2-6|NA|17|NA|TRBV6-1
TGTGCCAGCTTCACTAAGGGGTCCCCATCTGGGGCCAACGTCCTGACTTTC
CASFTKGSPSGANVLTF
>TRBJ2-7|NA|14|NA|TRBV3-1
TGTGCCAGCAGCCAAGGGGGGAGAACCTACGAGCAGTACTTC
CASSQGGRTYEQYF
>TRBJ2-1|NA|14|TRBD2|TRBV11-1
TGTGCCGGCAGCCATCGGACTAGCTTCGTTGAGCAGTTCTTC
CAGSHRTSFVEQFF
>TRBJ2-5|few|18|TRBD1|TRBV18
TGTGCCAGCTCACCATCGACAGGGGGTCTCCTTCTCTTGGAGACCCAGTACTTC
CASSPSTGGLLLLETQYF
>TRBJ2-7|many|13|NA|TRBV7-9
TGTGCCAGCAGCTTAGCCCCAATCTACGAGCAGTACTTC
CASSLAPIYEQYF
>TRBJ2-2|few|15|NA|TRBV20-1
TGCAGTGCTAGAGACGCAGGAGTTAACACCGGGGAGCTGTTTTTT
CSARDAGVNTGELFF
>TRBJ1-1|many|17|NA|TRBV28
TGTGCCAGCAGCGCATACGTCCCGGGGCCGGGATTTTTTATGGCTTTCTTT
CASSAYVPGPGFFMAFF
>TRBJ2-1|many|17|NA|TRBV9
TGTGCCAGCAGCGTAGCTCTGGGGTGGGGCTCCTACAATGAGCAGTTCTTC
CASSVALGWGSYNEQFF
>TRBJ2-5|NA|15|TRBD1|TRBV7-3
TGTGCCAGCAGCCGGGACAGGGGTCGGAGGGAGACCCAGTACTTC
CASSRDRGRRETQYF
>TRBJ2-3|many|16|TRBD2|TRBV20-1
TGCAGTGCTAGAGTTCAGGGACTAGTGGGGGCAGATACGCAGTATTTT
CSARVQGLVGADTQYF
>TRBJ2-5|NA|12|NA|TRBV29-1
TGCAGCGTTGGGATGAACCAAGAGACCCAGTACTTC
CSVGMNQETQYF
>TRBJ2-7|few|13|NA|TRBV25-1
TGTGCCAGCGAAAATCGGGTCCCCTTCGAGCAGTACTTC
CASENRVPFEQYF